The 28 T cell receptor beta chains below were found in one sample sequenced in a study of blood T cell repertoires in COVID-19. Sequencing was performed with immunoSEQ multiplex PCR; in TCRdb, only in-frame clones are kept and a portion is missing. The sample contains 200,000 to 250,000 clones, approximately 87% of which appear only once. Sequencing used PBMCs or T cells enriched from blood (not recorded which). Every receptor here comes from a woman aged 45 to 65 in a cohort exposed to, infected with or recovered from COVID-19 (not recorded which).

This clone has a handful of counts. V is TRBV6-2 or TRBV6-3 and J is TRBJ1-5; D is ambiguous. The CDR3 runs to 14 residues. Germline V lookup: CDR1 MNHEY, CDR2 SVGEGT. V dropped 5 bases and J dropped 5 bases, with 13 bases sitting between them. CDR3 sequence: CASSRDGRYQPQHF. CDR3 nucleotides: TGTGCCAGCAGTAGAGACGGGAGATATCAGCCCCAGCATTTT.

The chain joins TRBV19 to TRBJ1-5; 7 nucleotides align to TRBD1. The V gene end was trimmed by 7 bases and the J gene end by 6 bases; junction bases not matched to a gene: 9. Per the germline V gene, CDR1 is LNHDA and CDR2 is SQIVND (reference sequence). The CDR3 covers 14 residues. The CDR3 is CASTTGDQAQPQHF. In DNA, the CDR3 is TGTGCCAGTACAACAGGGGATCAGGCTCAGCCCCAGCATTTT. Based on the CDR3 plus reference TRBV19 and TRBJ1-5, the full variable domain is DGGITQSPKYLFRKEGQNVTLSCEQNLNHDAMYWYRQDPGQGLRLIYYSQIVNDFQKGDIAEGYSVSREKKESFPLTVTSAQKNPTAFYLCASTTGDQAQPQHFGDGTRLSIL.

The chain links TRBV28 to TRBJ2-3; 12 positions match TRBD2. CDR1 and CDR2 from the germline V gene are MDHEN and SYDVKM. V lost 4 bases, J lost 6 bases, and 2 bases stayed unmatched. The length of the CDR3 is 14 residues. CDR3 loop: CASSSTSGGDTQYF. CDR3 DNA: TGTGCCAGCAGTTCCACTAGCGGGGGGGATACGCAGTATTTT.

The V and J genes are TRBV13 and TRBJ1-3; D gene ambiguous. The CDR3 has 16 amino acids. The V end was cut by 2 bases, the J end by 0 bases, with 11 bases between. The V gene's germline CDR1 is PRHDT and CDR2 FYEKMQ (reference sequence). The CDR3 region is CASSLTPSLSGNTIYF. The CDR3 coding sequence is TGTGCCAGCAGCTTAACTCCATCCCTCTCTGGAAACACCATATATTTT.

The chain is built from TRBV4-2 and TRBJ1-1; 8 nucleotides agree with TRBD1. This CDR3 is 14 amino acids long. Trimming at V came to 0 bases and at J to 6 bases, leaving 3 bases not matched to a gene. Germline V CDR1 and CDR2: LGHNA, YNFKEQ. DNA for the CDR3: TGTGCCAGCAGCCAAGAGAGGACAGGGTCTGAAGCTTTCTTT. Its protein product is CASSQERTGSEAFF.

The chain carries TRBV9 and TRBJ1-1; weak D call: TRBD1 (6 bases). The CDR3 is 14 residues long. Germline CDR1 and CDR2: SGDLS and YYNGEE. Trimming removed 4 bases at V and 7 bases at J, with 17 bases between. The CDR3 is CASSQPGTPNEAFF. The CDR3 DNA follows: TGTGCCAGCAGCCAGCCGGGGACACCCAATGAAGCTTTCTTT. The variable domain in full, with the rest retrieved from reference TRBV9 and TRBJ1-1, is DSGVTQTPKHLITATGQRVTLRCSPRSGDLSVYWYQQSLDQGLQFLIQYYNGEERAKGNILERFSAQQFPDLHSELNLSSLELGDSALYFCASSQPGTPNEAFFGQGTRLTVV.

This rearrangement joins TRBV5-4 to TRBJ2-7; TRBD2 aligns across 8 bases. V was pared by 4 bases and J by 4 bases, with 7 bases of the junction left unmatched. The CDR3 is 14 residues long. Germline lookup yields CDR1 SGHNT and CDR2 YYREEE (reference sequence). This CDR3 is CASSTGLVGYEQYF. CDR3 bases: TGTGCCAGCAGCACGGGACTAGTTGGGTACGAGCAGTACTTC.

The rearrangement links TRBV12-3 or TRBV12-4 to TRBJ1-5; a weak D match, TRBD1 (6 bases). This CDR3 region has 13 residues. The V end lost 4 bases, the J end lost 4 bases, and 8 bases lay between the germline ends. Here the CDR3 DNA reads TGTGCCAGCAGTTCCGGACAGAATCAGCCCCAGCATTTT. Amino acid sequence: CASSSGQNQPQHF.

J is TRBJ2-5 and V is TRBV6-1, with D tentatively TRBD1 (6 bases). V gave up 2 bases and J gave up 5 bases, with 18 bases separating them. The CDR3 loop spans 16 amino acids. CDR1 and CDR2 from the germline V gene are MNHNS and SASEGT. The CDR3 DNA sequence: TGTGCCAGCAGTGAATCGACCCCGGACAGAGGGGAGACCCAGTACTTC. It encodes CASSESTPDRGETQYF.

V usage is TRBV9 and J usage is TRBJ2-7; D is perhaps TRBD1 (5 bases). CDR1 and CDR2 (germline): SGDLS, YYNGEE. V was cut by 2 bases and J by 0 bases, with 21 bases left in between. This CDR3 has 18 residues. The CDR3 loop reads CASSVGRDGLSSSYEQYF. The DNA for the CDR3 is TGTGCCAGCAGCGTGGGCAGGGATGGCCTCTCGAGCTCCTACGAGCAGTACTTC.

Concerning this clone itself: The junction does not match germline at one end; this may be a read error. This sequence joins TRBV30 and TRBJ2-7; D ambiguous. The length of the CDR3 is 11 residues. CDR1 GTSNPN and CDR2 SVGIG come from the germline V gene (reference sequence). The CDR3 loop is CAWSASYQQYF. In DNA, the CDR3 is TGTGCCTGGAGTGCCTCCTACCAGCAGTACTTC. Based on the CDR3 plus reference TRBV30 and TRBJ2-7, the full variable domain is SQTIHQWPATLVQPVGSPLSLECTVEGTSNPNLYWYRQAAGRGLQLLFYSVGIGQISSEVPQNLSASRPQDRQFILSSKKLLLSDSGFYLCAWSASYQQYFGPGTRLTVT.

The rearrangement links TRBV4-2 to TRBJ2-2, with D maybe TRBD2 (6 bases). The germline gives CDR1 LGHNA, CDR2 YNFKEQ. The CDR3 totals 15 residues. V dropped 1 base and J dropped 4 bases, with 10 bases sitting between them. The CDR3 is CASSQVSEGTGELFF. The CDR3 nucleotides read TGTGCCAGCAGCCAAGTCTCGGAGGGCACCGGGGAGCTGTTTTTT.

The chain is built from TRBV30 and TRBJ1-5; D is perhaps TRBD1 (6 bases). CDR3 size: 15 residues. Germline V gene data show CDR1 as GTSNPN and CDR2 as SVGIG (reference sequence). The V end was cut by 2 bases, the J end by 1 base, with 12 bases between. This CDR3 is CAWSPDRISNQPQHF. CDR3 sequence (DNA): TGTGCCTGGAGTCCAGACAGGATAAGCAATCAGCCCCAGCATTTT. Full variable domain (missing parts from reference TRBV30 and TRBJ1-5): SQTIHQWPATLVQPVGSPLSLECTVEGTSNPNLYWYRQAAGRGLQLLFYSVGIGQISSEVPQNLSASRPQDRQFILSSKKLLLSDSGFYLCAWSPDRISNQPQHFGDGTRLSIL.

The chain carries TRBV19 and TRBJ1-2; D unresolved. CDR3 size: 14 residues. V shed 3 bases and J shed 5 bases, with 13 bases lying between them. Germline CDR1 is LNHDA and CDR2 is SQIVND (reference sequence). The CDR3 bases are TGTGCCAGTAGTATCTTGGGCAGTCGGTATGGCTACACCTTC. It specifies CASSILGSRYGYTF.

The rearrangement links TRBV5-6 to TRBJ1-2, with D hard to call. The germline V gene encodes CDR1 SGHDT and CDR2 YYEEEE. The CDR3 runs to 12 residues. With 5 bases removed from V and 1 base from J, the gap between germline ends came to 6 bases. The CDR3 sequence: CASSLNNYGYTF. The CDR3 DNA reads as TGTGCCAGCAGTCTAAATAACTATGGCTACACCTTC.

This chain joins TRBV24-1 and TRBJ2-2; D is ambiguous. Germline V gene lookup returns CDR1 KGHDR and CDR2 SFDVKD. With 6 bases removed from V and 1 base from J, the gap between germline ends came to 5 bases. The CDR3 has 13 residues. The CDR3 DNA sequence: TGTGCCACCAGTCCAGGGAACACCGGGGAGCTGTTTTTT. This encodes CATSPGNTGELFF.

CDR3 sequence: CASSLGTGDLRFSYNEQFF. CDR3 sequence (DNA): TGTGCCAGCAGCTTAGGGACAGGGGATCTTCGGTTTTCCTACAATGAGCAGTTCTTC. The chain couples TRBV7-6 to TRBJ2-1, with 9 positions matching TRBD1. This CDR3 is 19 amino acids long. Unmatched junction bases numbered 11, after V lost 1 base and J lost 1 base. Germline lookup yields CDR1 SGHVS and CDR2 FNYEAQ.

The J gene is TRBJ1-6, the V gene TRBV28; D is uncertain. From germline, CDR1 is MDHEN and CDR2 SYDVKM. With 5 bases removed from V and 19 bases from J, the gap between germline ends came to 15 bases. The CDR3 totals 11 residues. The CDR3 here is CASSPPIPFHF. The CDR3 region has the DNA TGTGCCAGCAGTCCCCCTATCCCTTTTCACTTT.

The chain is built from TRBV27 and TRBJ1-4, with D possibly being TRBD1 (6 bases). V was shortened by 0 bases and J by 5 bases, with 19 bases between the two germline ends. The germline V gene has CDR1 MNHEY and CDR2 SMNVEV (reference sequence). The CDR3 runs to 18 residues. DNA of the CDR3: TGTGCCAGCAGTTTATCGAGGCAGGGGCTAATAATGAATGAAAAACTGTTTTTT. It is translated as CASSLSRQGLIMNEKLFF.

The chain has TRBV7-9 and TRBJ2-7; D might be TRBD1 (6 bases). V shed 6 bases and J shed 3 bases, with 9 bases lying between them. This CDR3 spans 12 amino acids. Germline assignment: CDR1 SEHNR and CDR2 FQNEAQ (reference sequence). CDR3 loop: CASRQGNYEQYF. The CDR3 DNA sequence: TGTGCCAGCAGGCAGGGGAACTACGAGCAGTACTTC.

The chain recombines TRBV4-3 with TRBJ1-3, with D tentatively TRBD1 (6 bases). V gave up 3 bases and J gave up 2 bases, with 11 bases separating them. This CDR3 spans 15 amino acids. The V gene's germline CDR1 is LGHNA and CDR2 YSLEER. The CDR3 sequence: CASSQEQGTGNTIYF. CDR3 in DNA: TGCGCCAGCAGCCAGGAGCAGGGGACTGGAAACACCATATATTTT.

The V call is TRBV19, the J call TRBJ2-7; maybe TRBD2 (6 bases). CDR3 length equals 14 residues. V was cut by 5 bases and J by 7 bases, with 18 bases left in between. CDR1 LNHDA and CDR2 SQIVND come from the germline V gene (reference sequence). The CDR3 DNA follows: TGTGCCAGTAGTTTCGCTCGGGGTGCGGGGGAGCAGTACTTC. Its translation: CASSFARGAGEQYF.

This clone showed up just a few times. The chain employs TRBV12-3 or TRBV12-4 and TRBJ2-1, with TRBD2 identical over 8 bases. V gave up 7 bases and J gave up 13 bases; unmatched junction bases: 6. This CDR3 spans 11 amino acids. The CDR3 DNA is TGTGCCAGCAATGTCCGGGGGGGCCAGTTCTTC. Translating it yields CASNVRGGQFF.

This clone was counted a few times. The J gene is TRBJ2-3, the V gene TRBV27; 7 bases match TRBD1. Germline CDR1 is MNHEY and CDR2 is SMNVEV (reference sequence). Unmatched junction bases numbered 12, after V lost 3 bases and J lost 6 bases. CDR3 length equals 16 residues. This CDR3 reads CASSLMVAGGPDTQYF. The CDR3 nucleotides read TGTGCCAGCAGTTTGATGGTGGCAGGGGGTCCGGATACGCAGTATTTT.

The V gene is TRBV9, the J gene TRBJ2-1; the match to TRBD2 covers 13 bases. Germline CDR1 SGDLS, CDR2 YYNGEE. CDR3 length equals 16 residues. Trimming cost V 3 bases and J 13 bases; bases outside gene matches: 13. Written as DNA, the CDR3 is TGTGCCAGCAGCGGCAACGGGGGACTAGCGGGGAACCCACAGTTCTTC. It yields the protein CASSGNGGLAGNPQFF.

V usage is TRBV5-4 and J usage is TRBJ2-5; a weak D match, TRBD2 (5 bases). This CDR3 contains 13 residues. V was trimmed by 0 bases and J by 5 bases, leaving 8 bases between them. The germline CDR1 and CDR2 sequences are SGHNT and YYREEE (reference sequence). The DNA for the CDR3 is TGTGCCAGCAGCTTGGACGGCGGGGAGACCCAGTACTTC. Protein sequence: CASSLDGGETQYF.

The gene calls are TRBV12-5 and TRBJ2-5; 8 positions match TRBD2. V trimming: 6 bases; J trimming: 1 base; junction bases outside the gene matches: 4. CDR3 length: 14 residues. The V gene's germline CDR1 is LGHNT and CDR2 FRNRAP. The DNA of the CDR3 is TGTGCTAGTGGCCCCCGGGGGGGCCAAGAGACCCAGTACTTC. Protein: CASGPRGGQETQYF.

This chain links TRBV3-1 (or the pseudogene TRBV3-2) with TRBJ1-1; D is possibly TRBD1 (5 bases). The V gene's germline CDR1 is LGHDT and CDR2 YNNKEL (reference sequence). V was shortened by 1 base and J by 11 bases, with 8 bases between the two germline ends. The CDR3 runs to 11 residues. The CDR3: CASSQAGWAFF. The CDR3 bases are TGTGCCAGCAGCCAAGCAGGGTGGGCTTTCTTT.